This TCR beta chain comes out of a study of T cell responses to AZD1222 COVID-19 vaccine. TCRdb's table, derived via immunoSEQ multiplex PCR, lists solely in-frame clones and lacks some. The table lists roughly 190,000 clones, approximately 93% of them singletons. Germline values: CDR1 MNHEY, CDR2 SVGAGI. Between the trimmed V and J ends, which lost 0 bases and 3 bases, there was a span of 12 bases. The CDR3 has 15 amino acids. The sequence derives from an adult who received the AZD1222 COVID-19 vaccine. The chain joins TRBV6-5 to TRBJ2-7; D not certain. The input for sequencing was peripheral blood, taken 28 days after the second AZD1222 dose. CDR3 nucleotide sequence: TGTGCCAGCAGTTACTCGAACGGGCCGTACTACGAGCAGTACTTC. Protein sequence: CASSYSNGPYYEQYF.